This TCR beta chain originates from a study of early stage breast cancer tumors. The CDR3 spans 11 residues. Germline V CDR1 and CDR2: ENHRY, SYGVKD. Deletions cut 11 bases from V and 1 base from J, with 9 bases between. Overall study results and limits: Unsorted bulk genomic DNA sequencing lacked pairing and functional marker data. Enriched TCRB sequences shared across patients were mostly commonly generated sequences. Compared with adjacent normal breast tissue, tumors showed roughly 2.5-fold greater T cell density and higher clonality.

As for this clone: Its antigen remains unknown.

Each sample had two DNA replicates, 0.5 to 0.65 ug blood or roughly 1.5 ug tissue. Here immunoSEQ multiplex PCR was the method, and the copy in TCRdb shows in-frame clones only, minus some. The repertoire holds roughly 48,000 clones, with roughly 84% as singletons. The rearrangement links TRBV10-3 to TRBJ2-7; D is possibly TRBD1 (6 bases). Sequences were obtained from blood. The receptor's source is a person between 50 and 60 years old with breast cancer. The CDR3 reads CALQGSYEQYF. DNA for the CDR3: TGTGCCCTACAGGGTTCCTACGAGCAGTACTTC.